This TCR beta chain was identified in a study of cytomegalovirus exposure and HLA in healthy donors. Notes on the study in general: Reportedly, a later analysis found an Asian-associated ancestry cluster had fewer N-insertions than the approximately 700-donor mean.

Germline V gene data show CDR1 as KGHSH and CDR2 as LQKENI. The CDR3 is 15 residues long. V lost 6 bases and J lost 5; bases outside the gene matches: 11. Regarding this clone: As yet, its antigen is unknown.

60 Vbeta and 13 Jbeta primers were used in PCR. Profiling relied on immunoSEQ multiplex PCR, and the TCRdb table lists in-frame clones only, not all of them. This sample carries roughly 130,000 clones, about 74% of them seen once, and the ten largest clones take 5.5% to 7.5%. Sample: PBMCs. The chain combines TRBV18 with TRBJ2-5; TRBD2 matches 8 bases. The receptor was isolated from a woman in her fifties or sixties in good health and CMV-seropositive. The chain's CDR3 is CASSPGTRPWETQYF. DNA of the CDR3: TGTGCCAGCTCGCCCGGGACTAGACCCTGGGAGACCCAGTACTTC.